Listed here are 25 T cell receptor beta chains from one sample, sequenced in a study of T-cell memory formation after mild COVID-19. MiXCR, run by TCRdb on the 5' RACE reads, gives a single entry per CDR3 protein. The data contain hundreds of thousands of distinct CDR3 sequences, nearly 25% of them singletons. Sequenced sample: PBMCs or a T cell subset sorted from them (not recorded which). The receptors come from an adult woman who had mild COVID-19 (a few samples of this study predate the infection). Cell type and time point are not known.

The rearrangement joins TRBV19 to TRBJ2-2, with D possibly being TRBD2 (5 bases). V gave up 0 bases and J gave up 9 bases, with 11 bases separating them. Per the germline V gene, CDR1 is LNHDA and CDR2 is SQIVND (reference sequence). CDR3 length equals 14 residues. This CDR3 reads CASSIETSTRELFF. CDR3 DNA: TGTGCCAGTAGTATAGAAACTAGTACTCGGGAGCTGTTTTTT.

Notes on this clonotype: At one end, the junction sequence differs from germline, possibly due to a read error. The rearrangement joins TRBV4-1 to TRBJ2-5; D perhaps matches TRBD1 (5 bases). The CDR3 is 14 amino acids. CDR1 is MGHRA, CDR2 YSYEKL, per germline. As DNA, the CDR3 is TGCGCCAGCAGCCAAGTTCCAGGACAAGAGACCCGGTACTTC. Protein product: CASSQVPGQETRYF.

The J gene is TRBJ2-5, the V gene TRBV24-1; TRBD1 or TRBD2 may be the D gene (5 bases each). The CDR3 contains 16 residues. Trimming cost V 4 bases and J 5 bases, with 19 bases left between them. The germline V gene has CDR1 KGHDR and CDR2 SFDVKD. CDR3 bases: TGTGCCACCAGTGACCGACCCTTGGGGCCGGGGGAGACCCAGTACTTC. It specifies CATSDRPLGPGETQYF.

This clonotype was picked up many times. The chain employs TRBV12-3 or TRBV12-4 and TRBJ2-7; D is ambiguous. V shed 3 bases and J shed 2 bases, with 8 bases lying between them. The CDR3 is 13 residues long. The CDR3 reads CASSLNTAYEQYF. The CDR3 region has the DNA TGTGCCAGCAGTTTGAACACCGCCTACGAGCAGTACTTC.

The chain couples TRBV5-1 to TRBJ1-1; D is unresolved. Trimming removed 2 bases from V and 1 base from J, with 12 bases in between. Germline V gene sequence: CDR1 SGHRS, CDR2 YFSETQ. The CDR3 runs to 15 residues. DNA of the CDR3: TGCGCCAGCAGCTTACCACGAGGACCGAACACTGAAGCTTTCTTT. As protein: CASSLPRGPNTEAFF.

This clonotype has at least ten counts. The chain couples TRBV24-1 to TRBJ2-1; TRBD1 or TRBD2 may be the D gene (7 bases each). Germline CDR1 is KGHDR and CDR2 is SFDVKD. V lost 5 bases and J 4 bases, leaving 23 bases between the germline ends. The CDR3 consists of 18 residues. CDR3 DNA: TGTGCCACCAGTGTTGGATTAACTCAGGGGGGGAAGTACAATGAGCAGTTCTTC. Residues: CATSVGLTQGGKYNEQFF.

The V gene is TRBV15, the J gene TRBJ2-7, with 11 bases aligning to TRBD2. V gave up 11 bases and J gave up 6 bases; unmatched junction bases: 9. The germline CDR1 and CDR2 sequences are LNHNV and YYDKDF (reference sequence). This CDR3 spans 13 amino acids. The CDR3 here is CAARTGTSGEQYF. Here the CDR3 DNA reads TGTGCCGCGAGAACCGGGACTAGCGGCGAGCAGTACTTC.

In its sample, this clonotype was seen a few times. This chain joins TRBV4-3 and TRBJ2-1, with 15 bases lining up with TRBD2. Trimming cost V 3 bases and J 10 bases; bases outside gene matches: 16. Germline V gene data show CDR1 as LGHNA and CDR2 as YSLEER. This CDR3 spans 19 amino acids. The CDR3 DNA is TGCGCCAGCAGCCAGACCGCCCTGGGACTAGCGGGAGGTTGGGGGGAGCAGTTCTTC. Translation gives CASSQTALGLAGGWGEQFF.

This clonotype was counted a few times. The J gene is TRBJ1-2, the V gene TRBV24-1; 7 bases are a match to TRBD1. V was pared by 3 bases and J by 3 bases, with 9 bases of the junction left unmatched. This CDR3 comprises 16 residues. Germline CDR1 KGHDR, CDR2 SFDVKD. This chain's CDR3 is CATSDHGTASYYGYTF. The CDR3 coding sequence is TGTGCCACCAGTGATCACGGGACAGCCTCCTACTATGGCTACACCTTC.

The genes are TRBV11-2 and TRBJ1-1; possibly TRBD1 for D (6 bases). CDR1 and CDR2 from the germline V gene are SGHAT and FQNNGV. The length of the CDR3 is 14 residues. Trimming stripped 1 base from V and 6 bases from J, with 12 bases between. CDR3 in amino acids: CASSLVRGSAEAFF. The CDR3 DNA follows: TGTGCCAGCAGCTTAGTAAGGGGGTCGGCTGAAGCTTTCTTT.

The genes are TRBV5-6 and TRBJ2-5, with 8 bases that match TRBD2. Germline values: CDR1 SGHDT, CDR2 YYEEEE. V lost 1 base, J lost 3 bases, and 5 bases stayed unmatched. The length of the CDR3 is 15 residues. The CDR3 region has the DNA TGTGCCAGCAGCTTGCCGGGACTAGGGAAAGAGACCCAGTACTTC. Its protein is CASSLPGLGKETQYF. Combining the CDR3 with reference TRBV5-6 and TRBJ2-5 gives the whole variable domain DAGVTQSPTHLIKTRGQQVTLRCSPKSGHDTVSWYQQALGQGPQFIFQYYEEEERQRGNFPDRFSGHQFPNYSSELNVNALLLGDSALYLCASSLPGLGKETQYFGPGTRLLVL.

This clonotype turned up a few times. In DNA form, the CDR3 reads TGTGCCAGCGGACTAGGACGGAGGCCGGAGACCCAGTACTTC. It yields the protein CASGLGRRPETQYF. J is TRBJ2-5 and V is TRBV5-5, with 7 bases aligning to TRBD2. CDR3 size: 14 residues. V lost 7 bases and J lost 5; bases outside the gene matches: 11. Germline loops: CDR1 SGHKS, CDR2 YYEKEE (reference sequence).

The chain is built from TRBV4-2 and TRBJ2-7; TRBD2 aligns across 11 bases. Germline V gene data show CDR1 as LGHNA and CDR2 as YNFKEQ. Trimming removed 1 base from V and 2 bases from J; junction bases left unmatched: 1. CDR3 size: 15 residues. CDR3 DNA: TGTGCCAGCAGCCAAGGACTAGCGGGAACCTACGAGCAGTACTTC. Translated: CASSQGLAGTYEQYF.

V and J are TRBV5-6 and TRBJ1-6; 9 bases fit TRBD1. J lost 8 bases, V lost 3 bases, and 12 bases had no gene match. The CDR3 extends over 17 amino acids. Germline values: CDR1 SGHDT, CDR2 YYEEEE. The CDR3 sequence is CASSWDSPGQGYSPLHF. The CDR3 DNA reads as TGTGCCAGCAGCTGGGATTCTCCGGGACAGGGCTATTCACCCCTCCACTTT.

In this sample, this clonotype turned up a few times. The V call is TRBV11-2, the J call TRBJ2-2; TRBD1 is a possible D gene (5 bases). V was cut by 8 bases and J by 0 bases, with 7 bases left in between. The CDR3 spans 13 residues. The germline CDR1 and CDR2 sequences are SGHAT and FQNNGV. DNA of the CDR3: TGTGCCAGCGGGGCGACGAACACCGGGGAGCTGTTTTTT. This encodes CASGATNTGELFF.

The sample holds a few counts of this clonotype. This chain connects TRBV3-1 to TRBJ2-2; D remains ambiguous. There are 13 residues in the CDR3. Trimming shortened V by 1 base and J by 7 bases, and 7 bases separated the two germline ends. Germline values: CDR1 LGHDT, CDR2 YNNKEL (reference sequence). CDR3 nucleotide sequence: TGTGCCAGCAGCCAAGCCCTTGTCGGGGAGCTGTTTTTT. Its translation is CASSQALVGELFF.

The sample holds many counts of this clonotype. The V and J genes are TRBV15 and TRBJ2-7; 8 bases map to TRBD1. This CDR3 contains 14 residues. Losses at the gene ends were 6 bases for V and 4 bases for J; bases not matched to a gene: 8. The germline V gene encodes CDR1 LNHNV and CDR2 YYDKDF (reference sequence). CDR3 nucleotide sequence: TGTGCCACCAGTACGAACAGGGGGAGGTACGAGCAGTACTTC. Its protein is CATSTNRGRYEQYF.

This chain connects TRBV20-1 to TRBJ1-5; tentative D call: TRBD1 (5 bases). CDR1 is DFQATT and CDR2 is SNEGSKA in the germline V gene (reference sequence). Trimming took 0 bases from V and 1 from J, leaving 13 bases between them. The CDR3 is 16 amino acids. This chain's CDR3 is CSARDLGGGSNQPQHF. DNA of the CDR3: TGCAGTGCTAGAGATCTCGGGGGAGGGAGCAATCAGCCCCAGCATTTT.

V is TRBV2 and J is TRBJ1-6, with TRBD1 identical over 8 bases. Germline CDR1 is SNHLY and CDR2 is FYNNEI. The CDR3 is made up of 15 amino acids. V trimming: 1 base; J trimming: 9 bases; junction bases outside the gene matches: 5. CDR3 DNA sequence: TGTGCCAGCAGTGAAGAGGGACAGGCCTCTTCACCCCTCCACTTT. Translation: CASSEEGQASSPLHF.

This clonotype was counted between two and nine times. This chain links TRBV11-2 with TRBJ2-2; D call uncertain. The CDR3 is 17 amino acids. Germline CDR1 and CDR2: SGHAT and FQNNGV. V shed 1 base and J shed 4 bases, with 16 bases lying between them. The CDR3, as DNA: TGTGCCAGCAGCTTAGCTCTCGGGTATCTCGGCACCGGGGAGCTGTTTTTT. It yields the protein CASSLALGYLGTGELFF. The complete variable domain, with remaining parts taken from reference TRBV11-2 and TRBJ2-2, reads EAGVAQSPRYKIIEKRQSVAFWCNPISGHATLYWYQQILGQGPKLLIQFQNNGVVDDSQLPKDRFSAERLKGVDSTLKIQPAKLEDSAVYLCASSLALGYLGTGELFFGEGSRLTVL.

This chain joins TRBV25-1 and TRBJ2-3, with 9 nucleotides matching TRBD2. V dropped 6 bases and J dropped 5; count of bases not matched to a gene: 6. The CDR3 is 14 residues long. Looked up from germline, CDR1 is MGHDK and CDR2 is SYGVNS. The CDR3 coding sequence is TGTGCCAGCAGGGCGGGACTAGCCGGAGATACGCAGTATTTT. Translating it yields CASRAGLAGDTQYF.

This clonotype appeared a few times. The CDR3 DNA sequence: TGTGCCAGCAGTTTACAGGGGCGCGGGTACGAGCAGTACTTC. This encodes CASSLQGRGYEQYF. The rearrangement uses TRBV27 and TRBJ2-7; a possible D gene is TRBD1 (6 bases). Germline V gene data show CDR1 as MNHEY and CDR2 as SMNVEV (reference sequence). The CDR3 runs to 14 residues. Trimming took off 2 bases at V and 4 bases at J, with 12 bases between the two ends.

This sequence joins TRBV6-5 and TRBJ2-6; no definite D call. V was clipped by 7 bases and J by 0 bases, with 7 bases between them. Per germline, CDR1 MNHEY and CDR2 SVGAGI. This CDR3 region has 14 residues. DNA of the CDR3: TGTGCCAGCACTCCACACTCTGGGGCCAACGTCCTGACTTTC. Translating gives CASTPHSGANVLTF.

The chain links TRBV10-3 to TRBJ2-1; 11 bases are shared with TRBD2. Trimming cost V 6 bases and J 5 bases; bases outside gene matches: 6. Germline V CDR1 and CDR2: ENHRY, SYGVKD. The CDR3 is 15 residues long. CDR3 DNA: TGTGCCATCAGCCCGACTAGCGGGGACCACAATGAGCAGTTCTTC. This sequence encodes CAISPTSGDHNEQFF.

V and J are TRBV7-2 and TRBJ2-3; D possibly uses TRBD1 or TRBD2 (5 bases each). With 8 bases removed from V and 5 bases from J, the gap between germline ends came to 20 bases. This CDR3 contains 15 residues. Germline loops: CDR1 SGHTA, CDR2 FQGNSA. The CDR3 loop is CASLHSGQGIDTQYF. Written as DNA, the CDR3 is TGTGCCAGCCTGCATTCGGGGCAGGGAATAGATACGCAGTATTTT.